The clone carrying this T cell receptor beta chain turned up a few times. TCRdb re-called the RT-PCR reads with MiXCR, one entry per CDR3 protein. The table lists approximately 720,000 distinct CDR3 sequences, 14% of them singletons. This clonotype was sampled from a female donor in good health, serving as a healthy control. Sequencing was performed on memory CD4+ T cells from blood.

This chain's CDR3 is CASSGTDSQETQYF. Here the CDR3 DNA reads TGTGCCAGCTCAGGCACGGACAGCCAAGAGACCCAGTACTTC. J is TRBJ2-5 and V is TRBV18, with TRBD1 as a possible D gene (6 bases). The germline V gene encodes CDR1 KGHSH and CDR2 LQKENI. V lost 5 bases and J 1 base, leaving 11 bases between the germline ends. There are 14 residues in the CDR3.